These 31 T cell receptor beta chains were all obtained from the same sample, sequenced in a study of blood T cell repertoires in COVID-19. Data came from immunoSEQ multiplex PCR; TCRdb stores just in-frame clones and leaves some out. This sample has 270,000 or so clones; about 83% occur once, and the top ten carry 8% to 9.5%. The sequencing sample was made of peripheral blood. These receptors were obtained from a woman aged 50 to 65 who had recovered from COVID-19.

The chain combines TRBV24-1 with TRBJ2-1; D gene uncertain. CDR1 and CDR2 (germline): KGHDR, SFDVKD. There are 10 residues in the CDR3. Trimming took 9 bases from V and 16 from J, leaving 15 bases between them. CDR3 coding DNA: TGTGCCACCCTGTCTTTGGGCAAATTCTTC. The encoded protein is CATLSLGKFF.

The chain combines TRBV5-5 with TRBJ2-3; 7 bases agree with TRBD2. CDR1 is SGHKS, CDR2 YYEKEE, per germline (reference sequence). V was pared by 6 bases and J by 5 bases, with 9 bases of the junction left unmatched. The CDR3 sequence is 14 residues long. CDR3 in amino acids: CASTPGGGLDTQYF. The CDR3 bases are TGTGCCAGCACCCCTGGGGGGGGTCTAGATACGCAGTATTTT.

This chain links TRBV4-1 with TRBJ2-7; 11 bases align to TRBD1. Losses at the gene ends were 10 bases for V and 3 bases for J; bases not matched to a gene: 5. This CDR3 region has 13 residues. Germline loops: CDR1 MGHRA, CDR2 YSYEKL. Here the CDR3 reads CATSGTGGYEQYF. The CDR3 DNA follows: TGCGCCACCTCCGGGACAGGGGGCTACGAGCAGTACTTC.

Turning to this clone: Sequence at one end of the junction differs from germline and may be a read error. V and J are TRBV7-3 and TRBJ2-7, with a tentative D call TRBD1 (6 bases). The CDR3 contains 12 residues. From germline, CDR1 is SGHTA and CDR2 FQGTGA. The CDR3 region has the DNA TGTGCCAGCAGCCAGGATATTGGGACATTAGTTTTC. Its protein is CASSQDIGTLVF.

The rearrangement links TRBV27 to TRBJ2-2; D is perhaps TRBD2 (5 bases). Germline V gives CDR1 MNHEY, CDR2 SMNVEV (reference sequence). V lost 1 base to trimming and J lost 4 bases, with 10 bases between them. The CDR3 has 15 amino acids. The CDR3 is CASSLWSGSTGELFF. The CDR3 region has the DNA TGTGCCAGCAGTTTATGGTCGGGGAGCACCGGGGAGCTGTTTTTT.

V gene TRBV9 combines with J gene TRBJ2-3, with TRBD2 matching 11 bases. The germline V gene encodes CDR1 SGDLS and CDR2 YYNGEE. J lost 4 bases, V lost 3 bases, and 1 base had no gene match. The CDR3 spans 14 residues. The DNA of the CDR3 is TGTGCCAGCAGCGCACTAGCGGGAGCAGATACGCAGTATTTT. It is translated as CASSALAGADTQYF.

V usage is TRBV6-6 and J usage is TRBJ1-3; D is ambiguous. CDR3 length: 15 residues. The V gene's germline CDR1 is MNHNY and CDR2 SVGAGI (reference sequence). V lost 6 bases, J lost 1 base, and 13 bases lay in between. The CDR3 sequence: CASSREADSGNTIYF. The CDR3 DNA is TGTGCCAGCAGCCGAGAGGCGGATTCTGGAAACACCATATATTTT.

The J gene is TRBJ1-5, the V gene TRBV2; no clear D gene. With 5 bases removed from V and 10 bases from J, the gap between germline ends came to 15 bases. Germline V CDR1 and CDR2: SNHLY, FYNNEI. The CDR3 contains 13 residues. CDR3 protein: CASSPTGVEPQHF. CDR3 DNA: TGTGCCAGCAGTCCTACGGGAGTGGAACCCCAGCATTTT.

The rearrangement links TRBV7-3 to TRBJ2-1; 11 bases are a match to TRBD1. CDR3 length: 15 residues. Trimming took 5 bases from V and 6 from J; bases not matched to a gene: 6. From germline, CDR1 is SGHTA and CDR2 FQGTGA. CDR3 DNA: TGTGCCAGCAGCCCCCGGGACAGGGGGGGCAATGAGCAGTTCTTC. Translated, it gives CASSPRDRGGNEQFF.

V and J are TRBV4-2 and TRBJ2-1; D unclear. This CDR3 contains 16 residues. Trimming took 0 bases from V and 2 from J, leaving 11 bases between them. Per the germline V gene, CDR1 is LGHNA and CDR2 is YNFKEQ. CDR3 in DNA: TGTGCCAGCAGCCAAGAGTCACTACCCACCTACAATGAGCAGTTCTTC. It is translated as CASSQESLPTYNEQFF.

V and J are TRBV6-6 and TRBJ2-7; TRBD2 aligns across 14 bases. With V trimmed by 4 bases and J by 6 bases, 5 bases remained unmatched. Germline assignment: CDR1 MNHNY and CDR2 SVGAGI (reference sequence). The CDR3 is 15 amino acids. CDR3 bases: TGTGCCAGCAGTTTTGGGACTAGCGGGAGAGGCGAGCAGTACTTC. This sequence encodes CASSFGTSGRGEQYF.

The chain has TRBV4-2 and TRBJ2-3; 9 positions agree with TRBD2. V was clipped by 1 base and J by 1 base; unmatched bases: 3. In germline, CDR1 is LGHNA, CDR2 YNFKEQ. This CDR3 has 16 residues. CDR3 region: CASSQVSGGRTDTQYF. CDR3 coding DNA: TGTGCCAGCAGCCAAGTTAGCGGGGGTCGCACAGATACGCAGTATTTT.

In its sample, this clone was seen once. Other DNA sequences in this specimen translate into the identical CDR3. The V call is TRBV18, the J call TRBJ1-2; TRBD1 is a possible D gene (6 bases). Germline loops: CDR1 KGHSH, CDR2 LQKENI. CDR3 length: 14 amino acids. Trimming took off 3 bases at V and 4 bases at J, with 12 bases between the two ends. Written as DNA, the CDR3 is TGTGCCAGCTCACCGCCGGGACAAAGCTATGGCTACACCTTC. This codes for CASSPPGQSYGYTF.

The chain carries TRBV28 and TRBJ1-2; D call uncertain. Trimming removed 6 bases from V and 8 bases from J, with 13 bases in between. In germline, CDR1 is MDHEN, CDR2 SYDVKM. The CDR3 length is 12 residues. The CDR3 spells CASSTLGRGYTF. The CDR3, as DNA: TGTGCCAGCAGCACCTTGGGCCGGGGCTACACCTTC.

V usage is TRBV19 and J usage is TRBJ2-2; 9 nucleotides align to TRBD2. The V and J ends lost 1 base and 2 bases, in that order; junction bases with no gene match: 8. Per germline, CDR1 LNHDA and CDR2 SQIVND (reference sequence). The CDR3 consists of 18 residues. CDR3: CASSIVGSGRKNTGELFF. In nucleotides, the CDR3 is TGTGCCAGTAGTATAGTGGGTAGCGGGAGAAAAAACACCGGGGAGCTGTTTTTT.

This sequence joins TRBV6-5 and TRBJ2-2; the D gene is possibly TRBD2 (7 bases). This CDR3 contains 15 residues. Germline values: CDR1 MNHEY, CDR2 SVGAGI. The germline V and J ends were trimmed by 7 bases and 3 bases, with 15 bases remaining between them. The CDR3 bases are TGTGCCAGCAACCATGGGGGGGGCCACACCGGGGAGCTGTTTTTT. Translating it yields CASNHGGGHTGELFF.

As DNA, the CDR3 is TGTGCCAGCAGCTTAGCTCCTAGCGGGACGTCCAAAAACATTCAGTACTTC. Translation gives CASSLAPSGTSKNIQYF. The chain is built from TRBV7-2 and TRBJ2-4, with 9 nucleotides matching TRBD2. J was trimmed by 2 bases and V by 0 bases; bases with no gene match: 5. This CDR3 is built from 17 residues. Per the germline V gene, CDR1 is SGHTA and CDR2 is FQGNSA.

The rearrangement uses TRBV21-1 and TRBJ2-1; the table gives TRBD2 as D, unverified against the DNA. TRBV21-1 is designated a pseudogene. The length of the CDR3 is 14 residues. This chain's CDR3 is CASSNLPSANEQFF. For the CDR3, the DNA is TGTGCCAGCAGCAACCTCCCGAGTGCCAATGAGCAGTTCTTC.

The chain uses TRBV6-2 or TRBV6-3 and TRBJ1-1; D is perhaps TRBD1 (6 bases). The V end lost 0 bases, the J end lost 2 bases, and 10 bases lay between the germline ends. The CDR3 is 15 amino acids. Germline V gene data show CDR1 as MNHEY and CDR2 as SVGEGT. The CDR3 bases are TGTGCCAGCAGTTACTCCTACAGGGTCAACACTGAAGCTTTCTTT. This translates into CASSYSYRVNTEAFF.

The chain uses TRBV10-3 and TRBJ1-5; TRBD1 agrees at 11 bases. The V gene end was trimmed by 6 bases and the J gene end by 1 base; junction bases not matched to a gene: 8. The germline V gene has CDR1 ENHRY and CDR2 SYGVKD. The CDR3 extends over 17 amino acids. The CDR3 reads CAIRPGQGEGSNQPQHF. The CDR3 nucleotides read TGTGCCATCAGACCGGGACAGGGGGAAGGGAGCAATCAGCCCCAGCATTTT.

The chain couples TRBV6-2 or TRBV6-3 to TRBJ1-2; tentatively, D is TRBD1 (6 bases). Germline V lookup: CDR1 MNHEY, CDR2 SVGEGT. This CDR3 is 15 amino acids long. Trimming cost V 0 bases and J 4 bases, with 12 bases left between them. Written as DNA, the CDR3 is TGTGCCAGCAGTTACTCGTCAGGGGCACTCTATGGCTACACCTTC. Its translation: CASSYSSGALYGYTF.

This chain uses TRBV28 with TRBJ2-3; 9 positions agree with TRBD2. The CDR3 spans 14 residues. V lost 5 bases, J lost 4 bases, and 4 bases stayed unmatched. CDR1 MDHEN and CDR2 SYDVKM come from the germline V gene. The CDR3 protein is CASSLSGGPDTQYF. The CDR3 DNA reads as TGTGCCAGCAGTCTGAGCGGGGGGCCAGATACGCAGTATTTT.

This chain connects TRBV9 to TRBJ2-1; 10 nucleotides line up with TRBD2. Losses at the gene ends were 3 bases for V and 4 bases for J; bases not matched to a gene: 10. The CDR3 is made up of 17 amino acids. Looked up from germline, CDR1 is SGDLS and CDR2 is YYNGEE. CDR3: CASSEAPGTSVYNEQFF. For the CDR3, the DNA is TGTGCCAGCAGCGAAGCACCGGGGACTAGCGTATACAATGAGCAGTTCTTC. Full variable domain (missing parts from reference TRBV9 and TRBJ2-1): DSGVTQTPKHLITATGQRVTLRCSPRSGDLSVYWYQQSLDQGLQFLIQYYNGEERAKGNILERFSAQQFPDLHSELNLSSLELGDSALYFCASSEAPGTSVYNEQFFGPGTRLTVL.

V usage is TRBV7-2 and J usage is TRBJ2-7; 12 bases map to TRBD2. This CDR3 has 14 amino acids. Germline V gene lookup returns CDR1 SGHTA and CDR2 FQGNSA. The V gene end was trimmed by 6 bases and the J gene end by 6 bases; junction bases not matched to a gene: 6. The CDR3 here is CASSRLAGALEQYF. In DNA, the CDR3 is TGTGCCAGCAGTCGACTAGCGGGGGCCCTCGAGCAGTACTTC.

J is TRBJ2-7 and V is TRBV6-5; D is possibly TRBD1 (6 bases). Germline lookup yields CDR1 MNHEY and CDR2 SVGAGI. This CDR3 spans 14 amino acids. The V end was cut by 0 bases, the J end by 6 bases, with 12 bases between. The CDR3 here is CASSYSGHRGEQYF. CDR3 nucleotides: TGTGCCAGCAGTTACTCGGGACACCGGGGCGAGCAGTACTTC.

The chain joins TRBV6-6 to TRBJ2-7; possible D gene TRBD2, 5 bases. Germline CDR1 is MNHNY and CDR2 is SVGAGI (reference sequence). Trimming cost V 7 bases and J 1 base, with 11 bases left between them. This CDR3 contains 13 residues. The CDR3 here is CASKSGSSYEQYF. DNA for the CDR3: TGTGCCAGCAAATCGGGGAGTTCCTACGAGCAGTACTTC.

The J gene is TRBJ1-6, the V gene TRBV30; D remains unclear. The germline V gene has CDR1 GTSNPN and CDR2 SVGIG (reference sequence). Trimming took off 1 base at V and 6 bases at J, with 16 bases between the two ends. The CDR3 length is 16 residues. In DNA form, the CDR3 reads TGTGCCTGGAGTGAGGTCACCTCGAGGGTTAATTCACCCCTCCACTTT. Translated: CAWSEVTSRVNSPLHF.

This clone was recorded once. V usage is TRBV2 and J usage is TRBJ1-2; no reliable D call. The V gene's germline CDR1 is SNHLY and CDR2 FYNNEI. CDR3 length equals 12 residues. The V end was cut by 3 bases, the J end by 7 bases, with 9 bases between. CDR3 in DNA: TGTGCCAGCAGTGATGCAGTCTCTGGCTACACCTTC. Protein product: CASSDAVSGYTF.

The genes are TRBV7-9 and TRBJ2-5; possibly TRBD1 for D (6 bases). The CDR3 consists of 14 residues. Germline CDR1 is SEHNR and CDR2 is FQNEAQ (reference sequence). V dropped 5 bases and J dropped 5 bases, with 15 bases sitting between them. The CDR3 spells CASSESQGRETQYF. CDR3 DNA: TGTGCCAGCAGCGAAAGCCAGGGGCGTGAGACCCAGTACTTC.

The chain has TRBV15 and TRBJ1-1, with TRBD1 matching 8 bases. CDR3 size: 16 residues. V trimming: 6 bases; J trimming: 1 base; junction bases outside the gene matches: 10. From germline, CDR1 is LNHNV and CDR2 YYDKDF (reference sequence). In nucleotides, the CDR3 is TGTGCCACCAGGAGACACAGGGGGGTGGGGAACACTGAAGCTTTCTTT. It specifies CATRRHRGVGNTEAFF.

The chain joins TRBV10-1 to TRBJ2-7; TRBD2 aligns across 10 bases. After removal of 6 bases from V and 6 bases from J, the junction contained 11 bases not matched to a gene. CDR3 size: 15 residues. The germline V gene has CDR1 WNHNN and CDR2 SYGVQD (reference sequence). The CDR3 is CASRLTGTSAGEQYF. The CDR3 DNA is TGCGCCAGCAGATTAACCGGGACTAGCGCAGGCGAGCAGTACTTC.